This T cell receptor beta chain came from a study of T cell responses to AZD1222 COVID-19 vaccine. Findings and caveats of the study: Samples come after the peak T cell response, not at day 14. A rise in Spike-specific TCR breadth and depth followed two AZD1222 doses. Of spike-specific TCRs, nearly half reportedly target regions left unmutated in variants. Among the donors, most were white British and more were female, and clonal diversity was possibly underestimated.

Notes on this clone: Its matching antigen is unknown.

Germline values: CDR1 MDHEN, CDR2 SYDVKM. The ends lost 5 bases at V and 6 bases at J; junction bases unmatched: 7. The CDR3 spans 14 residues. Using immunoSEQ multiplex PCR, the repertoire was profiled, and TCRdb retains in-frame clones only, with some absent. The data contain under 200,000 clones, roughly 92% of them singletons. V gene TRBV28 combines with J gene TRBJ1-2; 9 bases are a match to TRBD1. This clonotype originated in an adult who received the MenACWY meningococcal vaccine as a control. The material sequenced was peripheral blood, taken 28 days after the second dose of the MenACWY control vaccine. The CDR3, as DNA: TGTGCCAGCAGTGCCGGGGACAGGGTCCATGGCTACACCTTC. Translated: CASSAGDRVHGYTF.